This record concerns one T cell receptor (beta chain) sequence. This specimen comes from a study of blood T cell repertoires in COVID-19. Data came from immunoSEQ multiplex PCR; TCRdb stores just in-frame clones and leaves some out. The sample has 100,000 or so clones; almost 95% are singletons. With 0 bases clipped from V and 6 bases from J, the junction kept 17 bases outside the gene matches. Germline V lookup: CDR1 MNHEY, CDR2 SVGEGT. The CDR3 spans 19 residues. This receptor was obtained from a man aged 45-65 years with active COVID-19. Sequenced sample: peripheral blood. The chain carries TRBV6-2 or TRBV6-3 and TRBJ1-1; the match to TRBD1 covers 9 bases. CDR3 region: CASSYSTGRGTGTGAEAFF. The CDR3 nucleotides read TGTGCCAGCAGTTACTCGACGGGTCGCGGGACAGGGACTGGTGCTGAAGCTTTCTTT.